Each of the 10 T cell receptor beta chains below was sequenced from the same sample in a study of T cell changes during pregnancy in multiple sclerosis. Data came from immunoSEQ multiplex PCR; TCRdb stores just in-frame clones and leaves some out. This table holds roughly 100,000 clones, around 92% found once. The material sequenced was peripheral blood, taken after pregnancy. These receptors came from a female donor in good health, enrolled as a control in a pregnancy study.

The V and J genes are TRBV5-1 and TRBJ2-7; 7 nucleotides align to TRBD1. The CDR3 consists of 16 residues. Trimming cost V 0 bases and J 2 bases; bases outside gene matches: 8. Germline V CDR1 and CDR2: SGHRS, YFSETQ. DNA for the CDR3: TGCGCCAGCAGCTTGGGGGCCGGGACAGCCCCCTACGAGCAGTACTTC. Encoded protein: CASSLGAGTAPYEQYF.

J is TRBJ1-1 and V is TRBV10-3, with a tentative D call TRBD1 (5 bases). The CDR3 covers 13 residues. Germline loops: CDR1 ENHRY, CDR2 SYGVKD. V lost 3 bases and J lost 1, with 6 bases in between. CDR3 sequence: CAISEGQNTEAFF. For the CDR3, the DNA is TGTGCCATCAGTGAAGGACAGAACACTGAAGCTTTCTTT.

V gene TRBV6-5 combines with J gene TRBJ2-3; a weak D match, TRBD2 (7 bases). The CDR3 consists of 14 residues. Germline-derived CDR1 and CDR2 are MNHEY and SVGAGI. V was clipped by 10 bases and J by 2 bases, with 16 bases between them. CDR3 in amino acids: CAISRGGNTDTQYF. The DNA of the CDR3 is TGTGCCATTTCGAGGGGGGGAAACACAGATACGCAGTATTTT.

The chain uses TRBV30 and TRBJ2-7; D perhaps matches TRBD1 (6 bases). Germline V gene data show CDR1 as GTSNPN and CDR2 as SVGIG (reference sequence). The CDR3 length is 12 residues. The V and J ends lost 3 bases and 7 bases respectively, with 13 bases between them. The CDR3: CAWRVQGWEQYF. DNA of the CDR3: TGTGCCTGGAGAGTACAGGGATGGGAGCAGTACTTC.

The chain combines TRBV4-3 with TRBJ2-3; possibly TRBD2 for D (7 bases). Trimming stripped 4 bases from V and 5 bases from J, with 13 bases between. The CDR3 runs 14 residues. CDR1 is LGHNA, CDR2 YSLEER, per germline. CDR3 in DNA: TGCGCCAGCAGCCTCCAAGGGGGGGTAGATACGCAGTATTTT. This encodes CASSLQGGVDTQYF.

The chain has TRBV6-1 and TRBJ2-3, with D perhaps matching TRBD2 (6 bases). CDR3 length: 15 residues. The germline V gene encodes CDR1 MNHNS and CDR2 SASEGT. V was trimmed by 2 bases and J by 5 bases, leaving 14 bases between them. Written as DNA, the CDR3 is TGTGCCAGCAGTGAATCAACCGGGGGAATAGATACGCAGTATTTT. This gives the protein CASSESTGGIDTQYF.

The genes are TRBV4-1 and TRBJ1-2, with 8 bases matching TRBD1. J was trimmed by 0 bases and V by 8 bases; bases with no gene match: 8. CDR3 size: 15 residues. Germline V lookup: CDR1 MGHRA, CDR2 YSYEKL. The CDR3 DNA follows: TGCGCCAGCGTTGGAACAGGGGGACCTAACTATGGCTACACCTTC. Encoded protein: CASVGTGGPNYGYTF.

The chain recombines TRBV19 with TRBJ1-2, with D perhaps TRBD1 (6 bases). Trimming took off 9 bases at V and 7 bases at J, with 18 bases between the two ends. The germline V gene has CDR1 LNHDA and CDR2 SQIVND (reference sequence). This CDR3 is 13 amino acids long. In DNA form, the CDR3 reads TGTGCCAGCCTGGACAGACTTCACGGTGGCTACACCTTC. It is translated as CASLDRLHGGYTF.

This rearrangement joins TRBV9 to TRBJ2-1, with 9 nucleotides matching TRBD1. Trimming at V came to 0 bases and at J to 6 bases, leaving 4 bases not matched to a gene. The V gene's germline CDR1 is SGDLS and CDR2 YYNGEE. The CDR3 sequence is 15 residues long. The CDR3 DNA reads as TGTGCCAGCAGCGTAGACGGACAGGGGATCAATGAGCAGTTCTTC. This gives the protein CASSVDGQGINEQFF.

This chain uses TRBV6-1 with TRBJ2-5; the match to TRBD2 covers 7 bases. V trimming: 6 bases; J trimming: 1 base; junction bases outside the gene matches: 8. Germline V gives CDR1 MNHNS, CDR2 SASEGT. The CDR3 extends over 15 amino acids. CDR3 residues: CASSLLGGTQETQYF. CDR3 bases: TGTGCCAGCAGCCTACTGGGGGGGACCCAAGAGACCCAGTACTTC.